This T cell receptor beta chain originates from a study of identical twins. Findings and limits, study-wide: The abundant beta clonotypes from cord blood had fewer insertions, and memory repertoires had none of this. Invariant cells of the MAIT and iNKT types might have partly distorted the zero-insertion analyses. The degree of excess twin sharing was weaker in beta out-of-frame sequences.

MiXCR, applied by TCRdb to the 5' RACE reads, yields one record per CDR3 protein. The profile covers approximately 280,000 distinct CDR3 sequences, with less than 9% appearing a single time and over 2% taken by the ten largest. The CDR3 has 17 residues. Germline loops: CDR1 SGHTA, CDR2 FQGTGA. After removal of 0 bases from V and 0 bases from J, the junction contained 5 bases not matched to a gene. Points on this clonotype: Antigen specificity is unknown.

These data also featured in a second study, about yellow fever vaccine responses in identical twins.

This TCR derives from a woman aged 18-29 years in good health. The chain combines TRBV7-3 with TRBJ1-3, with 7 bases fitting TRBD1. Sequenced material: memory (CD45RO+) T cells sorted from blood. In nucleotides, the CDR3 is TGTGCCAGCAGCTTAACCGGGACAGCCATCTCTGGAAACACCATATATTTT. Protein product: CASSLTGTAISGNTIYF.